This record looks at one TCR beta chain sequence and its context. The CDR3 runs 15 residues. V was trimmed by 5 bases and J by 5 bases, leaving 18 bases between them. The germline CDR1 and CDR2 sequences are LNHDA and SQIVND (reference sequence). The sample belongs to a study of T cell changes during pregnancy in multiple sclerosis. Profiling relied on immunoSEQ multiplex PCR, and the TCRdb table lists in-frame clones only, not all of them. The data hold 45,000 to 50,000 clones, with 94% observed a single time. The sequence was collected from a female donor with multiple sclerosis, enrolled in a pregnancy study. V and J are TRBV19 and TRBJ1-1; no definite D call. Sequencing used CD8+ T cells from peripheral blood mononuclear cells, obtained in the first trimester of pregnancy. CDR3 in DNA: TGTGCCAGTAGTCCTAGCCGGGTAAGGGAAACTGAAGCTTTCTTT. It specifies CASSPSRVRETEAFF.